This entry concerns a single T cell receptor beta chain. The target antigen is unknown. The authors ran the immunoSEQ assay, v3.0, at survey level. Assay used: immunoSEQ multiplex PCR; TCRdb lists only in-frame clones, some missing. The profile shows roughly 42,000 clones, 85% to 90% of them singletons. Every donor had one or more pre-ART and two or more post-ART PBMC samples. The data are from a study of long-term antiretroviral therapy in people with HIV. Study-wide results and caveats: Pre-ART-expanded clones dominated the repertoire at all time points. Subsequent to ART, diversity was augmented yet persisted below that of transplant donor controls.

Looked up from germline, CDR1 is WSHSY and CDR2 is SAAADI. The CDR3 has 12 amino acids. Losses at the gene ends were 8 bases for V and 5 bases for J; bases not matched to a gene: 5. The rearrangement links TRBV10-2 to TRBJ2-5; the match to TRBD1 covers 7 bases. Sequenced here: unsorted PBMCs, sampled 3.1 years after starting antiretroviral therapy. The sequence derives from a woman aged 45-65 years with HIV. The CDR3 is CASAGGMETQYF. Written as DNA, the CDR3 is TGCGCCAGCGCAGGGGGTATGGAGACCCAGTACTTC.